The 27 T cell receptor beta chains presented below share a single source sample, sequenced in a study of human T cells and chemical hapten exposure. Before extraction, the whole blood was not fractionated, and total RNA was taken from it. Each CDR3 protein is one row after TCRdb ran MiXCR on the 5' RACE reads. The repertoire holds approximately 150,000 distinct CDR3 sequences, roughly 4% seen once, with under 1.5% in the top ten. Receptors were obtained from a female donor in good health.

In its sample, this clonotype was seen many times. This chain joins TRBV7-2 and TRBJ1-5; TRBD1 is a possible D gene (6 bases). Germline assignment: CDR1 SGHTA and CDR2 FQGNSA. CDR3 size: 14 residues. V dropped 1 base and J dropped 4 bases, with 8 bases sitting between them. The CDR3 loop is CASSLGQANQPQHF. The DNA of the CDR3 is TGTGCCAGCAGCTTAGGACAGGCAAATCAGCCCCAGCATTTT.

The table lists this clonotype with many counts. V is TRBV5-1 and J is TRBJ2-1; 7 nucleotides line up with TRBD1. Germline trimming cut 2 bases from V and 4 bases from J; bases unmatched to any gene: 6. CDR3 size: 15 residues. Germline V gene data show CDR1 as SGHRS and CDR2 as YFSETQ. In nucleotides, the CDR3 is TGCGCCAGCAGCTTCGAAGGGGGCGCATACAATGAGCAGTTCTTC. This sequence encodes CASSFEGGAYNEQFF.

There are a few counts of this clonotype. A much larger clone lies one base from this, so it may be a read error. The chain employs TRBV27 and TRBJ2-7; tentatively, D is TRBD2 (6 bases). V gave up 8 bases and J gave up 6 bases, with 17 bases separating them. CDR1 MNHEY and CDR2 SMNVEV come from the germline V gene (reference sequence). The CDR3 is 13 amino acids. The CDR3, as DNA: TGTGCCAGCGGTAGCGGCCTCCTGGCCGAGCAGTACTTC. This translates into CASGSGLLAEQYF.

This clonotype was seen at least ten times. The chain couples TRBV18 to TRBJ2-3; the D call may be TRBD1 or TRBD2 (5 bases each). The V gene lost 2 bases and the J gene lost 3 bases, with 15 bases spanning the gap. Germline V gives CDR1 KGHSH, CDR2 LQKENI. CDR3 length equals 16 residues. The CDR3 loop reads CASSPRLPQGTDTQYF. The DNA of the CDR3 is TGTGCCAGCTCACCAAGACTACCCCAGGGAACAGATACGCAGTATTTT. Together with reference TRBV18 and TRBJ2-3, the CDR3 gives the full variable domain: NAGVMQNPRHLVRRRGQEARLRCSPMKGHSHVYWYRQLPEEGLKFMVYLQKENIIDESGMPKERFSAEFPKEGPSILRIQQVVRGDSAAYFCASSPRLPQGTDTQYFGPGTRLTVL.

Ten or more counts support this clonotype. The chain combines TRBV25-1 with TRBJ1-1, with a tentative D call TRBD1 (6 bases). Germline assignment: CDR1 MGHDK and CDR2 SYGVNS. The CDR3 is made up of 15 amino acids. Trimming shortened V by 9 bases and J by 1 base, and 18 bases separated the two germline ends. The CDR3 DNA follows: TGTGCCAGTTCAGGGGCCGTTATGGGGAACACTGAAGCTTTCTTT. Translating it yields CASSGAVMGNTEAFF.

The table lists this clonotype with many counts. The genes are TRBV7-2 and TRBJ2-7; 9 nucleotides line up with TRBD1. Losses at the gene ends were 5 bases for V and 3 bases for J; bases not matched to a gene: 5. The CDR3 spans 14 residues. Germline CDR1 is SGHTA and CDR2 is FQGNSA. This CDR3 is CASSPTGGNYEQYF. CDR3 DNA: TGTGCCAGCAGCCCGACAGGGGGGAACTACGAGCAGTACTTC.

This clonotype was picked up many times. This chain links TRBV7-9 with TRBJ1-3, with D possibly TRBD1 on 5 matching bases. Germline V gene sequence: CDR1 SEHNR, CDR2 FQNEAQ (reference sequence). The CDR3 sequence is 15 residues long. Trimming cost V 5 bases and J 4 bases, with 15 bases left between them. Here the CDR3 DNA reads TGTGCCAGCAGCCCCAGGGTGAGACGGGGAAACACCATATATTTT. This codes for CASSPRVRRGNTIYF.

This clonotype was seen at least ten times. The J gene is TRBJ2-2, the V gene TRBV9, with 9 positions matching TRBD1. The ends lost 4 bases at V and 7 bases at J; junction bases unmatched: 11. Germline V gene lookup returns CDR1 SGDLS and CDR2 YYNGEE. This CDR3 contains 16 residues. The chain's CDR3 is CASSSDTGGHVGELFF. CDR3 bases: TGTGCCAGCAGCTCAGACACAGGGGGCCATGTCGGGGAGCTGTTTTTT. Combining the CDR3 with reference TRBV9 and TRBJ2-2 gives the whole variable domain DSGVTQTPKHLITATGQRVTLRCSPRSGDLSVYWYQQSLDQGLQFLIQYYNGEERAKGNILERFSAQQFPDLHSELNLSSLELGDSALYFCASSSDTGGHVGELFFGEGSRLTVL.

Worth noting for this clonotype: A much larger clone is a single base away; this may be a read error. The rearrangement links TRBV5-1 to TRBJ2-7; TRBD2 agrees at 11 bases. Germline CDR1 reads SGHRS; CDR2 reads YFSETQ. This CDR3 has 15 residues. This CDR3 reads CASSAGTSGSYEQNF. The DNA for the CDR3 is TGCGCCAGCAGCGCGGGGACTAGCGGATCCTACGAGCAGAACTTC.

This clonotype has a count of ten or more. The rearrangement uses TRBV28 and TRBJ1-3; D call uncertain. Germline CDR1 reads MDHEN; CDR2 reads SYDVKM. The CDR3 sequence is 13 residues long. V was shortened by 6 bases and J by 0 bases, with 6 bases between the two germline ends. This chain's CDR3 is CASRQSSGNTIYF. The CDR3 DNA sequence: TGTGCCAGCAGGCAGAGCTCTGGAAACACCATATATTTT.

This clonotype came up many times. V is TRBV6-2 or TRBV6-3 and J is TRBJ2-1; TRBD2 matches at 13 bases. CDR3 size: 16 residues. Trimming cost V 4 bases and J 4 bases; bases outside gene matches: 4. From germline, CDR1 is MNHEY and CDR2 SVGEGT. The DNA of the CDR3 is TGTGCCAGCAGTTCCCGACTAGCGGGGGGATACAATGAGCAGTTCTTC. This encodes CASSSRLAGGYNEQFF.

This clonotype was recorded many times. The chain joins TRBV5-1 to TRBJ2-1, with 7 bases that match TRBD2. CDR3 size: 16 residues. Germline CDR1 is SGHRS and CDR2 is YFSETQ. The V segment lost 2 bases and the J segment 9 bases; nucleotides outside the gene matches: 14. The CDR3: CASSFRASGGYREQFF. The DNA of the CDR3 is TGCGCCAGCAGCTTTCGAGCTAGCGGTGGGTATCGTGAGCAGTTCTTC.

This clonotype has more than one count but fewer than ten. The genes are TRBV6-2 or TRBV6-3 and TRBJ2-5, with D possibly matching TRBD1 (6 bases). Trimming took off 6 bases at V and 3 bases at J, with 20 bases between the two ends. The CDR3 is made up of 16 amino acids. Germline CDR1 and CDR2: MNHEY and SVGEGT. DNA of the CDR3: TGTGCCAGCAGCGACCCCCTAGGACAGCCCGAAGAGACCCAGTACTTC. Encoded protein: CASSDPLGQPEETQYF.

There are many counts of this clonotype. The chain is built from TRBV3-1 and TRBJ2-7; tentatively, D is TRBD1 (5 bases). Germline CDR1 LGHDT, CDR2 YNNKEL (reference sequence). CDR3 size: 16 residues. V was clipped by 1 base and J by 5 bases, with 18 bases between them. DNA of the CDR3: TGTGCCAGCAGCCAAGGGGTTGGCAGGGTAGGGGACGAGCAGTACTTC. Translating gives CASSQGVGRVGDEQYF.

This clonotype was seen ten or more times. V usage is TRBV6-5 and J usage is TRBJ1-2; 10 nucleotides agree with TRBD1. This CDR3 region has 17 residues. In germline, CDR1 is MNHEY, CDR2 SVGAGI. Trimming cost V 2 bases and J 4 bases; bases outside gene matches: 10. CDR3 region: CASSYNPPDRGSYGYTF. DNA of the CDR3: TGTGCCAGCAGTTACAACCCGCCGGACAGGGGGTCCTATGGCTACACCTTC.

This clonotype was detected many times. V gene TRBV7-2 combines with J gene TRBJ2-1; 8 bases fit TRBD1. Germline V lookup: CDR1 SGHTA, CDR2 FQGNSA. CDR3 length equals 17 residues. Trimming at V came to 0 bases and at J to 6 bases, leaving 10 bases not matched to a gene. The CDR3 spells CASSLAFGQGLINEQFF. CDR3 nucleotides: TGTGCCAGCAGCTTAGCATTCGGACAGGGTCTTATCAATGAGCAGTTCTTC.

Only a few counts were recorded for this clonotype. The junction departs from germline at one end; a sequencing error may be responsible. The V call is TRBV2, the J call TRBJ2-3, with D possibly being TRBD1 (5 bases). This CDR3 has 14 amino acids. Germline V gene lookup returns CDR1 SNHLY and CDR2 FYNNEI. The CDR3 sequence is CAGRQYVYIDTQYF. The CDR3 DNA is TGTGCCGGCAGACAGTACGTTTACATCGATACGCAGTATTTT.

As regards this clonotype: Just one base apart from a much larger clone, this may be a read error. The chain is built from TRBV6-5 and TRBJ2-3; 9 bases are a match to TRBD2. The length of the CDR3 is 19 residues. After removal of 5 bases from V and 1 base from J, the junction contained 16 bases not matched to a gene. Looked up from germline, CDR1 is MNHEY and CDR2 is SVGAGI. The CDR3 DNA reads as TGTGCCAGCAGTCGTCGTCCCGGGGCTAGCGGGGAAGGCACAGATACGCAGTATTTT. Translating it yields CASSRRPGASGEGTDTQYF.

This clonotype was recorded many times. V usage is TRBV20-1 and J usage is TRBJ2-1; 16 bases agree with TRBD2. Trimming removed 6 bases from V and 3 bases from J; junction bases left unmatched: 11. Germline CDR1 is DFQATT and CDR2 is SNEGSKA (reference sequence). The CDR3 consists of 18 residues. CDR3 residues: CSAPGPGLAGGDYNEQFF. The CDR3 DNA is TGCAGTGCCCCAGGCCCGGGACTAGCGGGGGGGGACTACAATGAGCAGTTCTTC.

The gene calls are TRBV20-1 and TRBJ2-5; D may match TRBD1 or TRBD2 (5 bases each). Germline loops: CDR1 DFQATT, CDR2 SNEGSKA (reference sequence). V lost 5 bases to trimming and J lost 5 bases, with 12 bases between them. The length of the CDR3 is 12 residues. CDR3 residues: CSAGDRRETQYF. The CDR3 region has the DNA TGCAGTGCTGGGGACCGCAGGGAGACCCAGTACTTC.

The CDR3 spells CAINIGRFPNYGYTF. CDR3 DNA: TGTGCCATCAACATCGGGCGTTTCCCTAACTATGGCTACACCTTC. V is TRBV15 and J is TRBJ1-2; D is ambiguous. This CDR3 contains 15 residues. The V and J ends lost 10 bases and 0 bases respectively, with 18 bases between them. CDR1 and CDR2 from the germline V gene are LNHNV and YYDKDF (reference sequence). Drawing the rest from reference TRBV15 and TRBJ1-2, the complete variable domain is DAMVIQNPRYQVTQFGKPVTLSCSQTLNHNVMYWYQQKSSQAPKLLFHYYDKDFNNEADTPDNFQSRRPNTSFCFLDIRSPGLGDTAMYLCAINIGRFPNYGYTFGSGTRLTVV.

This clonotype was found many times. The genes are TRBV7-2 and TRBJ1-6; the D gene is possibly TRBD1 (6 bases). This CDR3 contains 16 residues. CDR1 and CDR2 (germline): SGHTA, FQGNSA. Trimming removed 2 bases at V and 6 bases at J, with 14 bases between. Here the CDR3 DNA reads TGTGCCAGCAGCTTAATTTGGGACATCTTTAATTCACCCCTCCACTTT. Protein sequence: CASSLIWDIFNSPLHF.

The V call is TRBV24-1, the J call TRBJ1-2, with D hard to call. Germline CDR1 reads KGHDR; CDR2 reads SFDVKD. The CDR3 length is 13 residues. V lost 7 bases, J lost 5 bases, and 13 bases lay in between. The chain's CDR3 is CATSRGREYGYTF. The CDR3 DNA reads as TGTGCCACCAGCCGAGGACGGGAGTATGGCTACACCTTC.

This clonotype was seen at least ten times. This chain links TRBV20-1 with TRBJ2-1, with D possibly being TRBD2 (6 bases). The CDR3 is 16 residues long. The V end was cut by 5 bases, the J end by 0 bases, with 17 bases between. Germline V gives CDR1 DFQATT, CDR2 SNEGSKA (reference sequence). In DNA, the CDR3 is TGCAGTGCTCTTCATCAGGAGGGTGTCTCCTACAATGAGCAGTTCTTC. It codes for CSALHQEGVSYNEQFF.

This clonotype was recorded at least ten times. This chain joins TRBV29-1 and TRBJ2-1; no clear D gene. The germline V gene has CDR1 SQVTM and CDR2 ANQGSEA. This CDR3 is built from 15 residues. V lost 0 bases to trimming and J lost 1 base, with 10 bases between them. The CDR3 sequence: CSVEEGSLSYNEQFF. As DNA, the CDR3 is TGCAGCGTTGAAGAGGGCAGCCTTTCCTACAATGAGCAGTTCTTC.

Ten or more counts support this clonotype. The chain combines TRBV6-4 with TRBJ2-6, with TRBD1 matching 8 bases. The V gene end was trimmed by 4 bases and the J gene end by 4 bases; junction bases not matched to a gene: 6. Germline lookup yields CDR1 MRHNA and CDR2 SNTAGT. The CDR3 loop spans 16 amino acids. The CDR3: CASSGVRGPGANVLTF. The CDR3 DNA reads as TGTGCCAGCAGTGGCGTCAGGGGGCCCGGGGCCAACGTCCTGACTTTC.

This clonotype was seen at least ten times. This chain joins TRBV30 and TRBJ1-5, with 7 positions matching TRBD1. The V gene's germline CDR1 is GTSNPN and CDR2 SVGIG (reference sequence). This CDR3 spans 15 amino acids. V was pared by 4 bases and J by 3 bases, with 9 bases of the junction left unmatched. The CDR3 region is CAWNGRQGYNQPQHF. The CDR3 DNA reads as TGTGCCTGGAACGGAAGACAGGGATACAATCAGCCCCAGCATTTT.